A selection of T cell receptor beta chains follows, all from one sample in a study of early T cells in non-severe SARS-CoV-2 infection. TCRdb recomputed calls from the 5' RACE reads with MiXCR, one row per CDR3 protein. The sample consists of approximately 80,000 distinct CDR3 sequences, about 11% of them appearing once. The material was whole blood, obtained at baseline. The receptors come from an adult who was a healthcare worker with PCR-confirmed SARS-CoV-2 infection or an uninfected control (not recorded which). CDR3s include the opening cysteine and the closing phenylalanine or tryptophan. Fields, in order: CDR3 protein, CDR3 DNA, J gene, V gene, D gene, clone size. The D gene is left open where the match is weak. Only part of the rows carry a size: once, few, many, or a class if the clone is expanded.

CDR3 protein: CSAPDWAYGYTF
CDR3 DNA: TGCAGTGCTCCCGACTGGGCTTATGGCTACACCTTC
J gene: TRBJ1-2
V gene: TRBV20-1
D gene: -
clone size: many

CDR3 protein: CASTEGQGPYTGELFF
CDR3 DNA: TGTGCCAGCACCGAGGGACAGGGCCCCTACACCGGGGAGCTGTTTTTT
J gene: TRBJ2-2
V gene: TRBV6-2/TRBV6-3
D gene: TRBD1
clone size: few

CDR3 protein: CASRIVGTGGYEQYF
CDR3 DNA: TGCGCCAGCAGAATTGTTGGGACAGGGGGCTACGAGCAGTACTTC
J gene: TRBJ2-7
V gene: TRBV5-1
D gene: TRBD1
clone size: few

CDR3 protein: CASSSGPQETQYF
CDR3 DNA: TGTGCCAGCAGCTCGGGGCCCCAAGAGACCCAGTACTTC
J gene: TRBJ2-5
V gene: TRBV6-4
D gene: -
clone size: -

CDR3 protein: CASSPPVIDTQYF
CDR3 DNA: TGTGCCAGCTCACCACCGGTAATAGATACGCAGTATTTT
J gene: TRBJ2-3
V gene: TRBV18
D gene: -
clone size: few

CDR3 protein: CASSVSGTNGYTF
CDR3 DNA: TGTGCCAGCAGCGTCTCCGGGACAAATGGCTACACCTTC
J gene: TRBJ1-2
V gene: TRBV12-3/TRBV12-4
D gene: -
clone size: few

CDR3 protein: CSVKGSGQGSYNEQFF
CDR3 DNA: TGCAGCGTTAAGGGGTCGGGACAGGGTTCCTACAATGAGCAGTTCTTC
J gene: TRBJ2-1
V gene: TRBV29-1
D gene: TRBD1
clone size: -

CDR3 protein: CSAPATGGTLYGYTF
CDR3 DNA: TGCAGTGCTCCCGCCACAGGGGGAACACTCTATGGCTACACCTTC
J gene: TRBJ1-2
V gene: TRBV20-1
D gene: TRBD1
clone size: -

CDR3 protein: CASSRTSGGEPSNEQFF
CDR3 DNA: TGCGCCAGCAGCCGGACTAGCGGGGGCGAACCTTCCAATGAGCAGTTCTTC
J gene: TRBJ2-1
V gene: TRBV5-1
D gene: TRBD2
clone size: -

CDR3 protein: CASSSPTPLDRDQPQHF
CDR3 DNA: TGTGCCAGCAGTTCCCCCACCCCCCTGGACAGGGATCAGCCCCAGCATTTT
J gene: TRBJ1-5
V gene: TRBV28
D gene: TRBD1
clone size: few

CDR3 protein: CSVGDRKITGELFF
CDR3 DNA: TGCAGCGTTGGTGACCGGAAAATCACCGGGGAGCTGTTTTTT
J gene: TRBJ2-2
V gene: TRBV29-1
D gene: -
clone size: many

CDR3 protein: CSAEGTANTGELFF
CDR3 DNA: TGCAGTGCCGAGGGGACAGCGAACACCGGGGAGCTGTTTTTT
J gene: TRBJ2-2
V gene: TRBV20-1
D gene: TRBD1
clone size: few

CDR3 protein: CASSSKLGTPGANVLTF
CDR3 DNA: TGTGCCAGCAGCAGTAAACTAGGGACACCAGGGGCCAACGTCCTGACTTTC
J gene: TRBJ2-6
V gene: TRBV13
D gene: -
clone size: few

CDR3 protein: CASGTTDTEAFF
CDR3 DNA: TGTGCCAGCGGGACGACAGACACTGAAGCTTTCTTT
J gene: TRBJ1-1
V gene: TRBV10-3
D gene: -
clone size: -

CDR3 protein: CASSPSGFEGYTF
CDR3 DNA: TGTGCCAGCAGCCCTTCAGGTTTCGAGGGCTACACCTTC
J gene: TRBJ1-2
V gene: TRBV7-9
D gene: -
clone size: -

CDR3 protein: CASSGGTYEQYF
CDR3 DNA: TGTGCCAGCAGTGGCGGAACCTACGAGCAGTACTTC
J gene: TRBJ2-7
V gene: TRBV12-3/TRBV12-4
D gene: -
clone size: few

CDR3 protein: CASSLADRGSNQPQHF
CDR3 DNA: TGTGCCAGCAGCTTAGCGGACAGGGGGTCTAATCAGCCCCAGCATTTT
J gene: TRBJ1-5
V gene: TRBV7-6
D gene: TRBD1
clone size: -

CDR3 protein: CSVDFSGFSRETQYF
CDR3 DNA: TGCAGCGTTGATTTCTCGGGATTTAGCCGGGAGACCCAGTACTTC
J gene: TRBJ2-5
V gene: TRBV29-1
D gene: -
clone size: -